The 28 T cell receptor beta chains presented below share a single source sample, sequenced in a study of sequential checkpoint blockade in melanoma. Described treatment: randomized to nivolumab then ipilimumab (arm A) or the reverse (arm B). TCRdb's copy holds only in-frame clones and misses some; the assay was immunoSEQ multiplex PCR. Here the sample spans tens of thousands of clones, 80% to 85% being singletons. The material was CD8+ T cells sorted from blood (inferred from file names), obtained from a patient given nivolumab and ipilimumab in sequence. The receptors were gathered from a human donor with melanoma.

The gene calls are TRBV13 and TRBJ2-4; D unclear. The CDR3 is 14 amino acids. V was trimmed by 5 bases and J by 4 bases, leaving 12 bases between them. Germline assignment: CDR1 PRHDT and CDR2 FYEKMQ (reference sequence). The CDR3 is CASSAPGDKNIQYF. The CDR3 nucleotides read TGTGCCAGCAGCGCCCCGGGTGATAAAAACATTCAGTACTTC.

The rearrangement joins TRBV27 to TRBJ1-6; TRBD1 agrees at 8 bases. V lost 3 bases and J lost 7; bases outside the gene matches: 5. The CDR3 has 15 amino acids. From germline, CDR1 is MNHEY and CDR2 SMNVEV (reference sequence). CDR3 in DNA: TGTGCCAGCAGTTTGCGGGACAGGTCAAATTCACCCCTCCACTTT. It translates to CASSLRDRSNSPLHF.

This chain links TRBV11-2 with TRBJ2-7; D unresolved. The CDR3 is made up of 15 amino acids. V was pared by 5 bases and J by 3 bases, with 17 bases between. Germline loops: CDR1 SGHAT, CDR2 FQNNGV. The CDR3 loop is CASSPPSSPYYEQYF. Written as DNA, the CDR3 is TGTGCCAGCAGCCCACCGAGTTCGCCGTACTACGAGCAGTACTTC.

A word on this clone: Sequence at one end of the junction differs from germline and may be a read error. Other DNA sequences in the same sample also yield this CDR3. The J gene is TRBJ2-7, the V gene TRBV19; 8 bases line up with TRBD2. The CDR3 covers 15 residues. The germline CDR1 and CDR2 sequences are LNHDA and SQIVND (reference sequence). The CDR3 region is CASSIDREGIDEQYF. The CDR3 region has the DNA TGTGCCAGCAGTATAGATCGGGAGGGCATAGACGAGCAGTACTTC.

The V gene is TRBV6-1, the J gene TRBJ1-5; 7 bases fit TRBD1. V was pared by 0 bases and J by 7 bases, with 24 bases of the junction left unmatched. CDR1 MNHNS and CDR2 SASEGT come from the germline V gene. CDR3 length equals 21 residues. In DNA form, the CDR3 reads TGTGCCAGCAGTGAAGCGCACAACCCCCCTGCGGACAGGCCTTTAGGACAGCCCCAGCATTTT. As protein: CASSEAHNPPADRPLGQPQHF.

The rearrangement joins TRBV4-3 to TRBJ2-1; the match to TRBD1 covers 8 bases. J lost 7 bases, V lost 1 base, and 12 bases had no gene match. Germline loops: CDR1 LGHNA, CDR2 YSLEER. The CDR3 is 17 amino acids. CDR3 sequence reads: CASSQVFQGARFNEQFF. The DNA of the CDR3 is TGCGCCAGCAGCCAAGTTTTCCAGGGGGCCCGGTTTAATGAGCAGTTCTTC.

V usage is TRBV4-1 and J usage is TRBJ2-7; 7 bases line up with TRBD1. Germline values: CDR1 MGHRA, CDR2 YSYEKL. The CDR3 length is 15 residues. Unmatched junction bases numbered 7, after V lost 3 bases and J lost 2 bases. Here the CDR3 reads CASSQFSGQTYEQYF. CDR3 nucleotides: TGCGCCAGCAGCCAGTTTTCGGGACAGACCTACGAGCAGTACTTC.

This clone appeared a few times. The chain links TRBV4-3 to TRBJ2-2, with D uncertain. CDR3 length: 15 amino acids. The germline V gene has CDR1 LGHNA and CDR2 YSLEER. Trimming removed 1 base from V and 6 bases from J, with 12 bases in between. The CDR3 coding sequence is TGCGCCAGCAGCCAAGGACTCTCGGCGGCCGGGGAGCTGTTTTTT. It specifies CASSQGLSAAGELFF.

The chain recombines TRBV2 with TRBJ1-1; tentatively, D is TRBD1 (5 bases). This CDR3 contains 13 residues. Germline loops: CDR1 SNHLY, CDR2 FYNNEI. Trimming took 6 bases from V and 10 from J, leaving 18 bases between them. DNA for the CDR3: TGTGCCAGCAGGCGCCCCTTTGTGGGGCTAGCTTTCTTT. Encoded protein: CASRRPFVGLAFF.

This rearrangement joins TRBV6-5 to TRBJ2-5; maybe TRBD1 (6 bases). The J call could be wrong; TRBJ2-7 is a better fit for the DNA end. The germline V gene encodes CDR1 MNHEY and CDR2 SVGAGI. The CDR3 has 16 amino acids. The CDR3 DNA reads as TGTGCCAGCAGTTACTCCTTTACAGGGATCTCCTACGAGCAGTACTTC. Encoded protein: CASSYSFTGISYEQYF.

This sequence joins TRBV27 and TRBJ2-3; weak D call: TRBD1 (6 bases). CDR1 and CDR2 (germline): MNHEY, SMNVEV (reference sequence). Trimming stripped 0 bases from V and 7 bases from J, with 17 bases between. The CDR3 is made up of 16 amino acids. The CDR3 is CASSLSRGTNLNTQYF. CDR3 bases: TGTGCCAGCAGTTTATCAAGGGGGACAAACCTGAATACGCAGTATTTT.

The V gene is TRBV27, the J gene TRBJ2-1; no firm D call. CDR1 is MNHEY, CDR2 SMNVEV, per germline (reference sequence). The CDR3 spans 15 residues. Trimming removed 5 bases from V and 0 bases from J, with 11 bases in between. The CDR3 bases are TGTGCCAGCAGTGTAGACTTATCCTCCTACAATGAGCAGTTCTTC. Amino acids: CASSVDLSSYNEQFF.

The gene calls are TRBV27 and TRBJ2-7; 9 bases agree with TRBD2. Trimming at V came to 1 base and at J to 1 base, leaving 5 bases not matched to a gene. This CDR3 has 16 amino acids. From germline, CDR1 is MNHEY and CDR2 SMNVEV (reference sequence). CDR3 sequence (DNA): TGTGCCAGCAGTTTATTAGCGGGGGCCCTATCCTACGAGCAGTACTTC. Protein product: CASSLLAGALSYEQYF.

This chain links TRBV7-8 with TRBJ1-2; possible D gene TRBD1, 5 bases. This CDR3 spans 14 amino acids. Germline assignment: CDR1 SGHVS and CDR2 FQNEAQ. The V gene lost 0 bases and the J gene lost 4 bases, with 9 bases spanning the gap. Here the CDR3 reads CASSLAGGSYGYTF. The CDR3 coding sequence is TGTGCCAGCAGCTTAGCGGGGGGGAGCTATGGCTACACCTTC. Full variable domain (missing parts from reference TRBV7-8 and TRBJ1-2): GAGVSQSPRYKVAKRGQDVALRCDPISGHVSLFWYQQALGQGPEFLTYFQNEAQLDKSGLPSDRFFAERPEGSVSTLKIQRTQQEDSAVYLCASSLAGGSYGYTFGSGTRLTVV.

The CDR3 here is CASSSGHSNTEAFF. In DNA, the CDR3 is TGCGCCAGCAGCTCGGGACACTCTAACACTGAAGCTTTCTTT. The genes are TRBV4-3 and TRBJ1-1, with a possible D match to TRBD1 (6 bases). The V end lost 5 bases, the J end lost 2 bases, and 12 bases lay between the germline ends. The CDR3 has 14 residues. Germline V gene lookup returns CDR1 LGHNA and CDR2 YSLEER.

The V call is TRBV7-9, the J call TRBJ2-1, with 12 bases matching TRBD2. The CDR3 is 17 amino acids. Germline V gene sequence: CDR1 SEHNR, CDR2 FQNEAQ (reference sequence). J was trimmed by 1 base and V by 2 bases; bases with no gene match: 3. The CDR3 coding sequence is TGTGCCAGCAGCTTAACAGGACTAGCGGGGTCCTACAATGAGCAGTTCTTC. As protein: CASSLTGLAGSYNEQFF.

This clone was seen only a few times. This chain joins TRBV2 and TRBJ1-5; 8 nucleotides line up with TRBD1. Trimming removed 6 bases from V and 3 bases from J; junction bases left unmatched: 10. Germline V gives CDR1 SNHLY, CDR2 FYNNEI. This CDR3 is 16 amino acids long. The DNA of the CDR3 is TGTGCCAGCAGGGAAAGGACAGGGCTTGCCAATCAGCCCCAGCATTTT. Its translation: CASRERTGLANQPQHF.

This chain joins TRBV4-1 and TRBJ2-5, with TRBD1 matching over 9 bases. With the DNA end fitting TRBJ2-7 better, the J assignment may be wrong. CDR1 and CDR2 (germline): MGHRA, YSYEKL. This CDR3 contains 14 residues. In DNA, the CDR3 is TGCGCCAGCAGCCAGACCCGACAGGGGGACGAGCAGTACTTC. This sequence encodes CASSQTRQGDEQYF.

The V call is TRBV11-2, the J call TRBJ1-2; D not resolved. The CDR3 is 14 residues long. The V gene's germline CDR1 is SGHAT and CDR2 FQNNGV. Trimming cost V 4 bases and J 4 bases, with 13 bases left between them. As DNA, the CDR3 is TGTGCCAGCAGCTGGGCGGGAGGGCCCTATGGCTACACCTTC. It encodes CASSWAGGPYGYTF.

The chain joins TRBV7-2 to TRBJ2-2; 8 bases are shared with TRBD2. The V segment lost 0 bases and the J segment 3 bases; nucleotides outside the gene matches: 0. There are 15 residues in the CDR3. Germline CDR1 and CDR2: SGHTA and FQGNSA. CDR3 sequence (DNA): TGTGCCAGCAGCTTAGCCGGGAGGGACACCGGGGAGCTGTTTTTT. It is translated as CASSLAGRDTGELFF.

This chain links TRBV28 with TRBJ1-2, with 7 bases identical to TRBD1. Trimming removed 5 bases from V and 6 bases from J; junction bases left unmatched: 6. Germline CDR1 and CDR2: MDHEN and SYDVKM. The CDR3 runs 13 residues. The CDR3 DNA reads as TGTGCCAGCAGTCTAACAGGGGAGGATGGCTACACCTTC. Its translation: CASSLTGEDGYTF.

The V and J genes are TRBV28 and TRBJ2-3; D is unresolved. V lost 6 bases and J lost 6, with 16 bases in between. Germline V gene sequence: CDR1 MDHEN, CDR2 SYDVKM. The CDR3 sequence is 14 residues long. CDR3 coding DNA: TGTGCCAGCAGACGAGCTAGAGATTGGGATACGCAGTATTTT. It translates to CASRRARDWDTQYF.

V gene TRBV15 combines with J gene TRBJ2-5; D is perhaps TRBD1 (6 bases). V was shortened by 4 bases and J by 4 bases, with 13 bases between the two germline ends. The CDR3 is 14 residues long. Germline CDR1 is LNHNV and CDR2 is YYDKDF (reference sequence). The CDR3 is CATSTLQGRETQYF. For the CDR3, the DNA is TGTGCCACCAGCACCCTTCAGGGGAGAGAGACCCAGTACTTC.

Here the CDR3 reads CASSWRGAPNEQFF. CDR3 DNA: TGTGCCAGCAGCTGGCGGGGGGCCCCCAATGAGCAGTTCTTC. The chain joins TRBV13 to TRBJ2-1, with 8 positions matching TRBD2. CDR1 PRHDT and CDR2 FYEKMQ come from the germline V gene (reference sequence). This CDR3 comprises 14 residues. Trimming at V came to 4 bases and at J to 6 bases, leaving 5 bases not matched to a gene. Drawing the rest from reference TRBV13 and TRBJ2-1, the complete variable domain is AAGVIQSPRHLIKEKRETATLKCYPIPRHDTVYWYQQGPGQDPQFLISFYEKMQSDKGSIPDRFSAQQFSDYHSELNMSSLELGDSALYFCASSWRGAPNEQFFGPGTRLTVL.

This rearrangement joins TRBV5-6 to TRBJ2-7; D is uncertain. This CDR3 is 12 amino acids long. Germline-derived CDR1 and CDR2 are SGHDT and YYEEEE. The V end was cut by 1 base, the J end by 2 bases, with 4 bases between. In DNA, the CDR3 is TGTGCCAGCAGCTTGACAGCCTACGAGCAGTACTTC. It codes for CASSLTAYEQYF.

The chain carries TRBV29-1 and TRBJ2-1; TRBD2 agrees at 8 bases. The CDR3 loop spans 14 amino acids. J lost 0 bases, V lost 4 bases, and 2 bases had no gene match. Germline V gene lookup returns CDR1 SQVTM and CDR2 ANQGSEA. The CDR3 region has the DNA TGCAGCGTTGGTACTAGCGGCTCCTACAATGAGCAGTTCTTC. It codes for CSVGTSGSYNEQFF.

This chain connects TRBV27 to TRBJ2-1; D gene unclear. This CDR3 has 14 amino acids. Germline V gene data show CDR1 as MNHEY and CDR2 as SMNVEV (reference sequence). V lost 5 bases and J lost 2, with 10 bases in between. The CDR3 here is CASSNGGTYNEQFF. The DNA for the CDR3 is TGTGCCAGCAGTAACGGCGGAACCTACAATGAGCAGTTCTTC.

The rearrangement uses TRBV5-6 and TRBJ2-1; possibly TRBD2 for D (7 bases). V lost 3 bases to trimming and J lost 0 bases, with 13 bases between them. The CDR3 runs to 16 residues. Germline CDR1 reads SGHDT; CDR2 reads YYEEEE. CDR3 amino acids: CASSSYREGSYNEQFF. The CDR3 DNA follows: TGTGCCAGCAGCTCATACAGGGAGGGCTCCTACAATGAGCAGTTCTTC.